The entry below describes one T cell receptor (beta chain). CDR3 length: 14 amino acids. V gave up 6 bases and J gave up 8 bases; unmatched junction bases: 7. Germline V gives CDR1 MDHEN, CDR2 SYDVKM. The data originate from a study of T cell responses to AZD1222 COVID-19 vaccine. Profiled with immunoSEQ multiplex PCR; TCRdb holds only in-frame clones, not every one. The profile shows some 150,000 clones, roughly 91% of them singletons. The V call is TRBV28, the J call TRBJ1-6, with TRBD1 identical over 7 bases. The input for sequencing was peripheral blood, taken on day 0 of AZD1222 vaccination. The receptor's source is an adult in good health. As DNA, the CDR3 is TGTGCCAGCAGCTTTTGGGACAGCTATTCACCCCTCCACTTT. It specifies CASSFWDSYSPLHF.